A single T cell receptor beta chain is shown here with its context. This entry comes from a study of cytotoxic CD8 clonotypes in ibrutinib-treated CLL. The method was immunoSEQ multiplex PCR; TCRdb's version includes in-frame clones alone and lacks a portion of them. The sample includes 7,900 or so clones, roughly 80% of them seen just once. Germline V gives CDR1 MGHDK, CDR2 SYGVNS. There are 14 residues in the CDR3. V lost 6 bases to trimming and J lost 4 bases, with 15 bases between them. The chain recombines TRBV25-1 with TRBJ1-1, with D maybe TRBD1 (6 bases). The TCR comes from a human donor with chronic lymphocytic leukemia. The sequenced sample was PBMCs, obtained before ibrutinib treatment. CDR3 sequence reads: CASSPQGRGTEAFF. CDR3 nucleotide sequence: TGTGCCAGCAGCCCCCAGGGGAGAGGCACTGAAGCTTTCTTT.